These 15 T cell receptor beta chains were all obtained from the same sample, sequenced in a study of high-grade serous ovarian cancer treatment subgroups. Tumor tissue was taken before any definitive surgery or chemotherapy was given. Method: immunoSEQ multiplex PCR; TCRdb's copy keeps in-frame clones and lacks some. The sample holds 18,000 or so clones; about 75% are singletons and the top ten take approximately 6.4%. Sequencing was done on a sample of tumor tissue. The receptors come from a human donor with high-grade serous ovarian cancer.

This clone turned up a few times. The sample carries other DNA sequences with the same CDR3. This chain connects TRBV6-1 to TRBJ2-5, with D unclear. The germline V gene encodes CDR1 MNHNS and CDR2 SASEGT. The V end was cut by 6 bases, the J end by 5 bases, with 13 bases between. The CDR3 is 13 residues long. The CDR3 DNA sequence: TGTGCCAGCAGCGTAGAGGTTATGGAGACCCAGTACTTC. Its translation: CASSVEVMETQYF.

The genes are TRBV4-1 and TRBJ1-4; TRBD1 matches at 9 bases. There are 16 residues in the CDR3. Per germline, CDR1 MGHRA and CDR2 YSYEKL. J gave up 6 bases and V 1 base, and 6 bases lay outside the gene matches. Here the CDR3 reads CASSQVFGTGYEKLFF. CDR3 bases: TGCGCCAGCAGCCAAGTCTTCGGGACAGGGTATGAAAAACTGTTTTTT.

This clone was counted between two and nine times. This chain uses TRBV19 with TRBJ1-1; D is unresolved. The length of the CDR3 is 14 residues. From germline, CDR1 is LNHDA and CDR2 SQIVND (reference sequence). V was shortened by 7 bases and J by 2 bases, with 14 bases between the two germline ends. The CDR3 region is CASKISGRNTEAFF. CDR3 bases: TGTGCCAGTAAGATAAGCGGTCGAAACACTGAAGCTTTCTTT.

This rearrangement joins TRBV7-9 to TRBJ2-5; either TRBD1 or TRBD2 may fit D (5 bases each). The germline V gene has CDR1 SEHNR and CDR2 FQNEAQ (reference sequence). The CDR3 is 15 amino acids. Trimming took off 5 bases at V and 5 bases at J, with 18 bases between the two ends. This CDR3 reads CASSQGVRSAETQYF. The CDR3 nucleotides are TGTGCCAGCAGCCAGGGAGTACGGTCAGCCGAGACCCAGTACTTC. Variable domain in full (rest from reference TRBV7-9 and TRBJ2-5): DTGVSQNPRHKITKRGQNVTFRCDPISEHNRLYWYRQTLGQGPEFLTYFQNEAQLEKSRLLSDRFSAERPKGSFSTLEIQRTEQGDSAMYLCASSQGVRSAETQYFGPGTRLLVL.

The chain recombines TRBV14 with TRBJ1-4; no reliable D call. Germline assignment: CDR1 SGHDN and CDR2 FVKESK. V lost 4 bases and J 12 bases, leaving 9 bases between the germline ends. This CDR3 has 11 amino acids. The CDR3 DNA reads as TGTGCCAGCAGCCCCGGAATTGAACTGTTTTTT. It yields the protein CASSPGIELFF.

This clone was counted once. The genes are TRBV2 and TRBJ2-5, with D possibly matching TRBD2 (5 bases). This CDR3 is built from 12 residues. Germline lookup yields CDR1 SNHLY and CDR2 FYNNEI. V gave up 9 bases and J gave up 5 bases, with 13 bases separating them. DNA of the CDR3: TGTGCCAGTAGTACCTGGAGGGAGACCCAGTACTTC. Its protein is CASSTWRETQYF.

The chain joins TRBV13 to TRBJ2-3; 13 nucleotides align to TRBD2. Germline V gene sequence: CDR1 PRHDT, CDR2 FYEKMQ (reference sequence). The V and J ends lost 5 bases and 3 bases, in that order; junction bases with no gene match: 5. This CDR3 region has 16 residues. The CDR3 sequence: CASSAPGLAGTDTQYF. The CDR3 region has the DNA TGTGCCAGCAGCGCTCCGGGACTAGCGGGAACAGATACGCAGTATTTT.

The rearrangement joins TRBV5-4 to TRBJ2-3; the match to TRBD2 covers 7 bases. Germline values: CDR1 SGHNT, CDR2 YYREEE (reference sequence). The CDR3 has 14 residues. Trimming cost V 4 bases and J 6 bases; bases outside gene matches: 8. CDR3 DNA: TGTGCCAGCAGCCGGCGGGAGTCGGGCGATACGCAGTATTTT. It translates to CASSRRESGDTQYF.

V usage is TRBV15 and J usage is TRBJ1-1; D remains ambiguous. The V gene lost 8 bases and the J gene lost 5 bases, with 15 bases spanning the gap. There are 13 residues in the CDR3. Germline lookup yields CDR1 LNHNV and CDR2 YYDKDF (reference sequence). DNA of the CDR3: TGTGCCACCGGCAACGGCCGCCGTACTGAAGCTTTCTTT. It codes for CATGNGRRTEAFF.

The CDR3 region has the DNA TGTGCCAGTGGGACAGGGTCCACTGAAGCTTTCTTT. Protein product: CASGTGSTEAFF. The J gene is TRBJ1-1, the V gene TRBV27; 9 bases align to TRBD1. Trimming removed 9 bases from V and 4 bases from J; junction bases left unmatched: 3. The CDR3 spans 12 residues. CDR1 is MNHEY and CDR2 is SMNVEV in the germline V gene (reference sequence).

The rearrangement joins TRBV5-6 to TRBJ2-3, with 7 bases fitting TRBD1. The CDR3 contains 15 residues. Looked up from germline, CDR1 is SGHDT and CDR2 is YYEEEE. The J segment lost 2 bases and the V segment lost 4 bases, leaving 7 bases of the junction unmatched. DNA for the CDR3: TGTGCCAGCAGCGGGCTTGACAGGGACACAGATACGCAGTATTTT. Amino acids: CASSGLDRDTDTQYF.

The V and J genes are TRBV7-3 and TRBJ2-1; possible D gene TRBD2, 6 bases. With 2 bases removed from V and 7 bases from J, the gap between germline ends came to 12 bases. The CDR3 runs 14 residues. Germline CDR1 reads SGHTA; CDR2 reads FQGTGA. The CDR3 loop is CASSLRASANEQFF. The CDR3, as DNA: TGTGCCAGCAGCTTACGGGCTAGCGCGAATGAGCAGTTCTTC.

The gene calls are TRBV27 and TRBJ2-2; possible D gene TRBD1, 6 bases. The germline gives CDR1 MNHEY, CDR2 SMNVEV (reference sequence). Deletions cut 10 bases from V and 3 bases from J, with 12 bases between. CDR3 length equals 13 residues. In nucleotides, the CDR3 is TGTGCCACAACGGACAGCTACACCGGGGAGCTGTTTTTT. The encoded protein is CATTDSYTGELFF.

A few counts support this clone. This rearrangement joins TRBV5-5 to TRBJ2-7, with 12 bases identical to TRBD2. V was pared by 4 bases and J by 2 bases, with 10 bases of the junction left unmatched. CDR3 length: 17 amino acids. From germline, CDR1 is SGHKS and CDR2 YYEKEE (reference sequence). The CDR3 nucleotides are TGTGCCAGCAGCATGAAGTACGGGACTAGCGGGCCCTACGAGCAGTACTTC. Protein product: CASSMKYGTSGPYEQYF. Based on the CDR3 plus reference TRBV5-5 and TRBJ2-7, the full variable domain is DAGVTQSPTHLIKTRGQQVTLRCSPISGHKSVSWYQQVLGQGPQFIFQYYEKEERGRGNFPDRFSARQFPNYSSELNVNALLLGDSALYLCASSMKYGTSGPYEQYFGPGTRLTVT.

The V call is TRBV19, the J call TRBJ1-2, with no clear D. V was trimmed by 5 bases and J by 0 bases, leaving 28 bases between them. This CDR3 comprises 20 residues. CDR1 and CDR2 from the germline V gene are LNHDA and SQIVND (reference sequence). CDR3 protein: CASSSEPQPDIAAANYGYTF. The CDR3 DNA sequence: TGTGCCAGTAGTTCGGAACCCCAACCCGATATTGCAGCAGCTAACTATGGCTACACCTTC.